One and the same sample provided the 24 T cell receptor beta chains below, sequenced in a study of blood T cell repertoires in COVID-19. TCRdb keeps only in-frame clones here, not all; method: immunoSEQ multiplex PCR. The profile shows some 76,000 clones, roughly 80% of them singletons. Sequencing was performed on peripheral blood. Source of these receptors: a woman in her fifties or sixties with acute or convalescent COVID-19.

The chain employs TRBV5-1 and TRBJ2-2, with 9 bases that match TRBD1. Germline CDR1 and CDR2: SGHRS and YFSETQ. The CDR3 has 16 residues. The V segment lost 4 bases and the J segment 2 bases; nucleotides outside the gene matches: 6. CDR3 loop: CASSTTGGINTGELFF. CDR3 coding DNA: TGCGCCAGCAGCACCACAGGGGGCATAAACACCGGGGAGCTGTTTTTT.

The chain links TRBV24-1 to TRBJ1-4, with 8 bases that match TRBD1. This CDR3 is 15 amino acids long. V was clipped by 7 bases and J by 2 bases; unmatched bases: 5. Germline-derived CDR1 and CDR2 are KGHDR and SFDVKD. In nucleotides, the CDR3 is TGTGCCACCAGGGTAGACAGGGGCACTAATGAAAAACTGTTTTTT. This codes for CATRVDRGTNEKLFF.

The chain combines TRBV9 with TRBJ2-4; maybe TRBD2 (5 bases). The CDR3 has 16 amino acids. Per germline, CDR1 SGDLS and CDR2 YYNGEE. Trimming pared 0 bases from V and 0 bases from J, leaving 10 bases between. The CDR3 DNA reads as TGTGCCAGCAGCGTAGGAGGGCTAATAGCCAAAAACATTCAGTACTTC. Amino acid sequence: CASSVGGLIAKNIQYF.

V usage is TRBV10-3 and J usage is TRBJ1-5; D may be TRBD1 (5 bases). The CDR3 spans 15 residues. The germline V gene encodes CDR1 ENHRY and CDR2 SYGVKD. Trimming stripped 2 bases from V and 7 bases from J, with 15 bases between. The CDR3 sequence is CAISEGVGAMQPQHF. The CDR3 nucleotides read TGTGCCATCAGTGAGGGGGTTGGGGCCATGCAGCCCCAGCATTTT.

The CDR3 protein is CATSRDRLQPQHF. CDR3 DNA sequence: TGTGCCACCAGCAGAGATCGACTTCAGCCCCAGCATTTT. V gene TRBV15 combines with J gene TRBJ1-5; D not certain. V was pared by 0 bases and J by 6 bases, with 6 bases between. From germline, CDR1 is LNHNV and CDR2 YYDKDF (reference sequence). The CDR3 is 13 residues long.

The V call is TRBV12-3 or TRBV12-4, the J call TRBJ2-7; D ambiguous. V was shortened by 1 base and J by 6 bases, with 10 bases between the two germline ends. This CDR3 spans 13 amino acids. The CDR3 DNA reads TGTGCCAGCAGTTTAGTATCGCAGGCCGAGCAGTACTTC. Residues: CASSLVSQAEQYF.

The V gene is TRBV5-1, the J gene TRBJ2-5, with 8 bases aligning to TRBD1. The CDR3 spans 14 residues. Per germline, CDR1 SGHRS and CDR2 YFSETQ. The V and J ends lost 4 bases and 4 bases, in that order; junction bases with no gene match: 6. The CDR3 DNA reads as TGCGCCAGCAGCCAGGGGGCGAAGAGAGAGACCCAGTACTTC. Protein sequence: CASSQGAKRETQYF.

This sequence joins TRBV21-1 and TRBJ2-5; the table's D call TRBD2 went unverified against the DNA. TRBV21-1 is shown as a pseudogene. This CDR3 spans 14 amino acids. The DNA of the CDR3 is TGTGCCAGCAGCAAGGTTAGGGGAGGGGAGACCCAGTACTTC. Encoded protein: CASSKVRGGETQYF.

The rearrangement links TRBV6-5 to TRBJ1-1; TRBD1 is a possible D gene (6 bases). Germline V CDR1 and CDR2: MNHEY, SVGAGI. This CDR3 spans 13 amino acids. Trimming removed 6 bases at V and 0 bases at J, with 8 bases between. The CDR3 sequence: CASRRQVNTEAFF. The CDR3, as DNA: TGTGCCAGCAGACGACAGGTGAACACTGAAGCTTTCTTT.

The chain links TRBV6-6 to TRBJ2-1; 7 bases line up with TRBD1. This CDR3 region has 16 residues. Germline assignment: CDR1 MNHNY and CDR2 SVGAGI (reference sequence). Trimming removed 7 bases from V and 2 bases from J; junction bases left unmatched: 11. The CDR3 sequence is CASNRQPGQPYNEQFF. CDR3 in DNA: TGTGCCAGCAACCGCCAACCGGGACAGCCCTACAATGAGCAGTTCTTC.

This clone was found once. The rearrangement links TRBV11-2 to TRBJ1-3; TRBD1 might be the D (6 bases). Germline V gives CDR1 SGHAT, CDR2 FQNNGV. Trimming removed 3 bases at V and 4 bases at J, with 16 bases between. The CDR3 loop spans 16 amino acids. The CDR3 DNA sequence: TGTGCCAGCAGCTTTTACACAGGGCTGACGGGAAACACCATATATTTT. Amino acid sequence: CASSFYTGLTGNTIYF. The entire variable domain, with the rest obtained from reference TRBV11-2 and TRBJ1-3, is as follows: EAGVAQSPRYKIIEKRQSVAFWCNPISGHATLYWYQQILGQGPKLLIQFQNNGVVDDSQLPKDRFSAERLKGVDSTLKIQPAKLEDSAVYLCASSFYTGLTGNTIYFGEGSWLTVV.

The chain is built from TRBV5-1 and TRBJ1-3; the match to TRBD1 covers 8 bases. This CDR3 is built from 18 residues. Germline V gene data show CDR1 as SGHRS and CDR2 as YFSETQ. J gave up 3 bases and V 0 bases, and 11 bases lay outside the gene matches. The CDR3 is CASSLGQGAQWSGNTIYF. CDR3 in DNA: TGCGCCAGCAGCTTGGGGCAGGGGGCGCAGTGGAGTGGAAACACCATATATTTT. Full variable domain (remainder filled in from reference TRBV5-1 and TRBJ1-3): KAGVTQTPRYLIKTRGQQVTLSCSPISGHRSVSWYQQTPGQGLQFLFEYFSETQRNKGNFPGRFSGRQFSNSRSEMNVSTLELGDSALYLCASSLGQGAQWSGNTIYFGEGSWLTVV.

The chain has TRBV7-9 and TRBJ1-6, with D perhaps matching TRBD1 (5 bases). The CDR3 length is 13 residues. The germline V gene has CDR1 SEHNR and CDR2 FQNEAQ (reference sequence). V dropped 5 bases and J dropped 6 bases, with 8 bases sitting between them. The CDR3 loop reads CASSMTVNSPLHF. CDR3 bases: TGTGCCAGCAGCATGACAGTTAATTCACCCCTCCACTTT.

This clone has only one observation. The chain is built from TRBV18 and TRBJ2-7; 7 nucleotides align to TRBD1. Germline V CDR1 and CDR2: KGHSH, LQKENI. V trimming: 2 bases; J trimming: 6 bases; junction bases outside the gene matches: 7. This CDR3 region has 14 residues. The CDR3 bases are TGTGCCAGCTCACCAGCACAGGGGATAGTCGAGCAGTACGTC. It codes for CASSPAQGIVEQYV.

The CDR3 loop is CASRRAGGGPEQFF. CDR3 nucleotides: TGTGCCAGCAGGAGGGCGGGGGGAGGTCCTGAGCAGTTCTTC. V and J are TRBV2 and TRBJ2-1, with 8 bases aligning to TRBD2. CDR1 is SNHLY, CDR2 FYNNEI, per germline. J lost 9 bases, V lost 6 bases, and 10 bases had no gene match. The CDR3 sequence is 14 residues long. The full variable domain, rest sourced from reference TRBV2 and TRBJ2-1, is EPEVTQTPSHQVTQMGQEVILRCVPISNHLYFYWYRQILGQKVEFLVSFYNNEISEKSEIFDDQFSVERPDGSNFTLKIRSTKLEDSAMYFCASRRAGGGPEQFFGPGTRLTVL.

The chain couples TRBV4-1 to TRBJ2-5, with 7 positions matching TRBD1. The length of the CDR3 is 13 residues. The germline V gene has CDR1 MGHRA and CDR2 YSYEKL. Trimming took 4 bases from V and 5 from J; bases not matched to a gene: 4. The CDR3 sequence: CASSLETGETQYF. The CDR3, as DNA: TGCGCCAGCAGCCTTGAGACAGGGGAGACCCAGTACTTC.

Ten or more counts support this clone. The gene calls are TRBV9 and TRBJ2-7; D might be TRBD1 (5 bases). With 2 bases removed from V and 6 bases from J, the gap between germline ends came to 9 bases. The CDR3 has 12 residues. From germline, CDR1 is SGDLS and CDR2 YYNGEE. The CDR3 coding sequence is TGTGCCAGCAGCGTTACAGGCTCCGAGCAGTACTTC. It specifies CASSVTGSEQYF. Based on the CDR3 plus reference TRBV9 and TRBJ2-7, the full variable domain is DSGVTQTPKHLITATGQRVTLRCSPRSGDLSVYWYQQSLDQGLQFLIQYYNGEERAKGNILERFSAQQFPDLHSELNLSSLELGDSALYFCASSVTGSEQYFGPGTRLTVT.

This chain uses TRBV5-4 with TRBJ1-2; D is possibly TRBD1 (6 bases). CDR3 length: 15 residues. The V gene lost 0 bases and the J gene lost 2 bases, with 11 bases spanning the gap. Germline V CDR1 and CDR2: SGHNT, YYREEE (reference sequence). The CDR3 DNA reads TGTGCCAGCAGCTTGGGCAGGGGAGAAAACTATGGCTACACCTTC. Amino acid sequence: CASSLGRGENYGYTF.

This clone was recorded once. This sequence joins TRBV7-8 and TRBJ1-2; 9 nucleotides match TRBD1. CDR3 length: 15 amino acids. V lost 1 base, J lost 5 bases, and 5 bases stayed unmatched. CDR1 is SGHVS, CDR2 FQNEAQ, per germline. The chain's CDR3 is CASSLVSGQGYGYTF. CDR3 sequence (DNA): TGTGCCAGCAGCTTAGTCTCGGGACAGGGATATGGCTACACCTTC.

At least ten counts were recorded for this clone. The V and J genes are TRBV24-1 and TRBJ2-7; 7 bases are shared with TRBD1. The CDR3 extends over 14 amino acids. The germline gives CDR1 KGHDR, CDR2 SFDVKD. The V segment lost 3 bases and the J segment 6 bases; nucleotides outside the gene matches: 7. The CDR3 reads CATSDPNRGAEQYF. The DNA of the CDR3 is TGTGCCACCAGTGATCCCAACAGGGGTGCCGAGCAGTACTTC.

The gene calls are TRBV2 and TRBJ2-3; 10 nucleotides agree with TRBD1. The CDR3 has 14 residues. V lost 6 bases, J lost 4 bases, and 4 bases stayed unmatched. Germline V gene lookup returns CDR1 SNHLY and CDR2 FYNNEI. CDR3 in DNA: TGTGCCAGCAGGGGACAGGGGCGACCAGATACGCAGTATTTT. This encodes CASRGQGRPDTQYF. The whole variable domain, remainder taken from reference TRBV2 and TRBJ2-3, is EPEVTQTPSHQVTQMGQEVILRCVPISNHLYFYWYRQILGQKVEFLVSFYNNEISEKSEIFDDQFSVERPDGSNFTLKIRSTKLEDSAMYFCASRGQGRPDTQYFGPGTRLTVL.

The rearrangement uses TRBV5-1 and TRBJ1-2, with D possibly TRBD1 on 6 matching bases. Between the trimmed V and J ends, which lost 3 bases and 0 bases, there was a span of 9 bases. The CDR3 covers 14 residues. Germline values: CDR1 SGHRS, CDR2 YFSETQ. This CDR3 reads CASSSQGSNYGYTF. CDR3 DNA: TGCGCCAGCAGCTCCCAGGGGTCTAACTATGGCTACACCTTC.

The chain joins TRBV24-1 to TRBJ2-2; D is possibly TRBD2 (5 bases). Germline V CDR1 and CDR2: KGHDR, SFDVKD. The V and J ends lost 5 bases and 6 bases respectively, with 12 bases between them. This CDR3 spans 14 amino acids. The CDR3 DNA is TGTGCCACCAGTGCACCGGGGTATTCCGGGGAGCTGTTTTTT. Translated, it gives CATSAPGYSGELFF.

The chain is built from TRBV13 and TRBJ2-7; TRBD1 might be the D (5 bases). Looked up from germline, CDR1 is PRHDT and CDR2 is FYEKMQ (reference sequence). The CDR3 covers 14 residues. V lost 0 bases and J lost 5, with 11 bases in between. The CDR3 DNA reads TGTGCCAGCAGCTTAGGGGGGCGCAGAAACGAGCAGTACGTC. Protein product: CASSLGGRRNEQYV.